The clone carrying this T cell receptor beta chain was seen more than once but under ten times. Its cognate antigen is unknown. This sample was included in a study of human T cells and chemical hapten exposure. Study-wide context: Patches with 0.01% DPC went on the upper back, and the tests were read at 6 days.

Overall study results and limits: Expanded TCRs formed significantly more large CDR3 similarity clusters than controls. TCRs at high frequency, those above 1 in 1000, did not change with DPC sensitization.

The ends were cut back, 7 bases at V and 5 bases at J, with 17 bases in the middle. The CDR3 totals 14 residues. Germline V CDR1 and CDR2: MNHEY, SVGAGI. Time point defined: pre-sensitization, week 0. Treatment meaning: therapeutic diphenylcyclopropenone sensitization with weekly scalp DPC. During construction of the library, unique molecular identifiers were attached to individual cDNA molecules for quantitative, reproducible TCR counting. One entry per CDR3 protein results from TCRdb running MiXCR on the RACE reads. This sample has tens of thousands of distinct CDR3 sequences; roughly 10% occur once, and the top ten carry 4%.

This specimen was whole blood, taken in connection with sensitization to the hapten diphenylcyclopropenone (DPC). The chain combines TRBV6-5 with TRBJ2-5, with a possible D match to TRBD2 (6 bases). The sequence was collected from a middle-aged woman with alopecia areata. Some clones in this sample may be carry-over from other donors' samples. The DNA of the CDR3 is TGTGCCAGCACCGCGGGGTACCCCTGGGAGACCCAGTACTTC. Translating it yields CASTAGYPWETQYF.